The 3 T cell receptor beta chains presented below share a single source sample, sequenced in a study of CD8 T cells in ankylosing spondylitis. TCRdb analysed the 5' RACE reads with MiXCR anew, one entry per CDR3 protein. The sample lists a few hundred thousand distinct CDR3 sequences, 20% to 25% seen once, with approximately 15% in the top ten. These TCRs are of unknown antigen specificity. Regarding the study as a whole: Within ankylosing spondylitis blood, a TCR beta motif made up of roughly eight highly homologous variants appeared to be characteristic.

Sequencing input: blood, either unsorted or a sorted T cell fraction (not recorded which). These receptors originate from a male donor with ankylosing spondylitis.

J is TRBJ2-7 and V is TRBV7-2; D may be TRBD2 (6 bases). This CDR3 is built from 14 residues. Trimming removed 3 bases at V and 7 bases at J, with 16 bases between. Germline CDR1 and CDR2: SGHTA and FQGNSA. For the CDR3, the DNA is TGTGCCAGCAGCTTCCTGCCCGGGAGAGGAGAGCAGTACTTC. This encodes CASSFLPGRGEQYF.

This sequence joins TRBV4-1 and TRBJ2-1, with TRBD1 as a possible D gene (6 bases). The CDR3 consists of 14 residues. V was trimmed by 6 bases and J by 2 bases, leaving 11 bases between them. Germline loops: CDR1 MGHRA, CDR2 YSYEKL. The CDR3 DNA reads as TGCGCCAGCAGACGACAGGATCCCTACAATGAGCAGTTCTTC. This translates into CASRRQDPYNEQFF.

The chain has TRBV28 and TRBJ1-2; 7 bases match TRBD1. The trim removed 5 bases at V and 1 base at J, leaving 7 bases unmatched. Germline V lookup: CDR1 MDHEN, CDR2 SYDVKM. The length of the CDR3 is 15 residues. CDR3 residues: CASSQRGPRNYGYTF. In nucleotides, the CDR3 is TGTGCCAGCAGTCAAAGGGGGCCCCGTAACTATGGCTACACCTTC.